This T cell receptor (beta chain) was profiled in a study of OX40 agonist ivuxolimab in advanced cancers. In the study overall: Patients in dose escalation had liver, melanoma, kidney or head and neck cancers. With a range of roughly 23 to 90, age averaged roughly 61 years, and more than 75% were male.

Clones were sequenced by immunoSEQ multiplex PCR, and TCRdb holds only the in-frame ones, with some missing. The top ten hold 4% to 5% of the sample, which has tens of thousands of clones, approximately 84% seen once. General observations from the study: Compared with CD4+, CD8+ T cells on average had more expanded clones.

Points on this clone: Its cognate antigen is unknown.

The V gene's germline CDR1 is LNHDA and CDR2 SQIVND (reference sequence). This CDR3 contains 17 residues. With 5 bases removed from V and 0 bases from J, the gap between germline ends came to 19 bases. The chain joins TRBV19 to TRBJ1-1; D gene unclear. The sample here was CD4+ or CD8+ T cells sorted from blood, taken in a trial of the OX40 agonist ivuxolimab. This receptor was identified in an adult with an advanced solid tumor such as melanoma, head and neck, liver or kidney cancer. Here the CDR3 DNA reads TGTGCCAGTAGTCGGAGCCAGTCAGGTAATGTGAACACTGAAGCTTTCTTT. It encodes CASSRSQSGNVNTEAFF.